Shown below are 30 T cell receptor beta chains from a single sample sequenced in a study of blood T cell repertoires in COVID-19. Assay: immunoSEQ multiplex PCR; the TCRdb copy retains only in-frame clones and omits some. This sample carries 100,000 to 150,000 clones, around nine tenths of them seen once, and the ten largest clones take roughly 10%. Sequenced sample: peripheral blood. These receptors came from a woman aged 70 to 79 with COVID-19, enrolled during active disease.

This clone was observed many times. The chain combines TRBV4-1 with TRBJ2-1, with a weak D call TRBD2 (7 bases). CDR1 MGHRA and CDR2 YSYEKL come from the germline V gene. With 0 bases removed from V and 3 bases from J, the gap between germline ends came to 12 bases. This CDR3 comprises 16 residues. The CDR3 DNA sequence: TGCGCCAGCAGCCAAGATATAGGGGGGGTCTACAATGAGCAGTTCTTC. It translates to CASSQDIGGVYNEQFF.

The V gene is TRBV6-1, the J gene TRBJ1-2; D not resolved. The CDR3 has 14 amino acids. Looked up from germline, CDR1 is MNHNS and CDR2 is SASEGT. V shed 1 base and J shed 0 bases, with 6 bases lying between them. In nucleotides, the CDR3 is TGTGCCAGCAGTGAAGGCCAGGCTAACTATGGCTACACCTTC. Amino acid sequence: CASSEGQANYGYTF.

V is TRBV29-1 and J is TRBJ2-2; TRBD1 might be the D (5 bases). CDR1 and CDR2 from the germline V gene are SQVTM and ANQGSEA. The CDR3 length is 14 residues. V shed 1 base and J shed 6 bases, with 12 bases lying between them. The CDR3 protein is CSVEGDKGPGELFF. In nucleotides, the CDR3 is TGCAGCGTTGAAGGGGATAAGGGGCCCGGGGAGCTGTTTTTT.

The rearrangement uses TRBV11-3 and TRBJ2-3; D possibly corresponds to TRBD1 (7 bases). CDR1 and CDR2 from the germline V gene are SGHNT and YENEEA. Trimming left V 6 bases short and J 3 bases short, with 16 bases between. The CDR3 is 15 amino acids. CDR3 loop: CASSLEGAGTDTQYF. Written as DNA, the CDR3 is TGTGCCAGCAGTTTGGAGGGGGCGGGTACAGATACGCAGTATTTT.

This chain joins TRBV5-1 and TRBJ2-7; D is possibly TRBD1 (6 bases). CDR1 and CDR2 (germline): SGHRS, YFSETQ. The CDR3 is 12 amino acids. V was shortened by 4 bases and J by 9 bases, with 14 bases between the two germline ends. This CDR3 reads CASSVGGTPQYF. The CDR3 DNA reads as TGCGCCAGCAGCGTTGGTGGGACACCGCAGTACTTC.

The chain employs TRBV7-2 and TRBJ1-1; no clear D. With 3 bases removed from V and 4 bases from J, the gap between germline ends came to 9 bases. CDR3 length: 13 amino acids. Germline assignment: CDR1 SGHTA and CDR2 FQGNSA. CDR3 in amino acids: CASSFLGGTEAFF. The CDR3 DNA follows: TGTGCCAGCAGCTTTTTGGGAGGCACTGAAGCTTTCTTT.

CDR3 sequence: CASSQGTKTSGGTRELFF. CDR3 sequence (DNA): TGTGCCAGCAGCCAAGGAACTAAGACTAGCGGGGGGACCAGGGAGCTGTTTTTT. The chain combines TRBV3-1 (or the pseudogene TRBV3-2) with TRBJ2-2, with 13 bases identical to TRBD2. The V gene's germline CDR1 is LGHDT and CDR2 YNNKEL (reference sequence). The CDR3 runs 18 residues. V lost 1 base, J lost 9 bases, and 11 bases stayed unmatched.

This clone was counted a few times. V is TRBV3-1 (or the pseudogene TRBV3-2) and J is TRBJ2-1, with D tentatively TRBD2 (5 bases). Between the trimmed V and J ends, which lost 4 bases and 7 bases, there was a span of 17 bases. The V gene's germline CDR1 is LGHDT and CDR2 YNNKEL (reference sequence). CDR3 length: 15 amino acids. The CDR3 is CASSRLHTRGNEQFF. The CDR3 DNA is TGTGCCAGCAGCCGACTTCACACCCGAGGGAATGAGCAGTTCTTC.

The J gene is TRBJ1-4, the V gene TRBV5-5; D unresolved. The germline V gene has CDR1 SGHKS and CDR2 YYEKEE (reference sequence). Deletions cut 2 bases from V and 3 bases from J, with 14 bases between. CDR3 length: 16 amino acids. The CDR3 DNA reads as TGTGCCAGCAGCTTCCCCACGGCTACAGCTAATGAAAAACTGTTTTTT. Residues: CASSFPTATANEKLFF. The full variable domain, its missing parts supplied by reference TRBV5-5 and TRBJ1-4, is DAGVTQSPTHLIKTRGQQVTLRCSPISGHKSVSWYQQVLGQGPQFIFQYYEKEERGRGNFPDRFSARQFPNYSSELNVNALLLGDSALYLCASSFPTATANEKLFFGSGTQLSVL.

The chain recombines TRBV7-2 with TRBJ1-5; TRBD1 is a possible D gene (5 bases). V was clipped by 5 bases and J by 3 bases, with 11 bases between them. Germline V CDR1 and CDR2: SGHTA, FQGNSA. The CDR3 length is 14 residues. CDR3 nucleotide sequence: TGTGCCAGCAGCACAACAGGATACAATCAGCCCCAGCATTTT. Its protein is CASSTTGYNQPQHF. Drawing the rest from reference TRBV7-2 and TRBJ1-5, the complete variable domain is GAGVSQSPSNKVTEKGKDVELRCDPISGHTALYWYRQSLGQGLEFLIYFQGNSAPDKSGLPSDRFSAERTGGSVSTLTIQRTQQEDSAVYLCASSTTGYNQPQHFGDGTRLSIL.

The chain has TRBV20-1 and TRBJ2-1, with TRBD2 identical over 10 bases. The CDR3 loop spans 15 amino acids. The V gene end was trimmed by 3 bases and the J gene end by 4 bases; junction bases not matched to a gene: 6. Per the germline V gene, CDR1 is DFQATT and CDR2 is SNEGSKA (reference sequence). CDR3 sequence: CSASRSSGGYNEQFF. The CDR3 DNA reads TGCAGTGCTAGTAGGTCTAGCGGGGGATACAATGAGCAGTTCTTC.

V gene TRBV5-1 combines with J gene TRBJ1-5; possibly TRBD1 for D (5 bases). Trimming removed 4 bases from V and 2 bases from J, with 13 bases in between. The CDR3 sequence is 15 residues long. CDR1 is SGHRS and CDR2 is YFSETQ in the germline V gene. Written as DNA, the CDR3 is TGCGCCAGCAGCACTGACAGTTCTGGCAATCAGCCCCAGCATTTT. This encodes CASSTDSSGNQPQHF.

The chain is built from TRBV2 and TRBJ1-6; 9 positions match TRBD1. The germline gives CDR1 SNHLY, CDR2 FYNNEI. There are 16 residues in the CDR3. Germline trimming cut 6 bases from V and 4 bases from J; bases unmatched to any gene: 7. CDR3 residues: CASSWDRDLYNSPLHF. CDR3 sequence (DNA): TGTGCCAGCAGCTGGGACAGGGACCTTTATAATTCACCCCTCCACTTT. Full variable domain (rest looked up from reference TRBV2 and TRBJ1-6): EPEVTQTPSHQVTQMGQEVILRCVPISNHLYFYWYRQILGQKVEFLVSFYNNEISEKSEIFDDQFSVERPDGSNFTLKIRSTKLEDSAMYFCASSWDRDLYNSPLHFGNGTRLTVT.

This clone was detected only a few times. The rearrangement joins TRBV6-5 to TRBJ2-6; D is perhaps TRBD2 (6 bases). Germline V lookup: CDR1 MNHEY, CDR2 SVGAGI. The CDR3 length is 16 residues. Trimming pared 0 bases from V and 4 bases from J, leaving 10 bases between. DNA for the CDR3: TGTGCCAGCAGTTACTCGGAGGGGTCAGGGGCCAACGTCCTGACTTTC. It yields the protein CASSYSEGSGANVLTF.

This sequence joins TRBV5-1 and TRBJ2-7; possibly TRBD2 for D (5 bases). V was clipped by 5 bases and J by 0 bases, with 12 bases between them. This CDR3 has 14 amino acids. Germline loops: CDR1 SGHRS, CDR2 YFSETQ. CDR3 in amino acids: CASSPGKSSYEQYF. CDR3 nucleotides: TGCGCCAGCAGTCCCGGGAAGAGCTCCTACGAGCAGTACTTC.

This clone appeared a few times. The chain combines TRBV6-6 with TRBJ1-5; 7 nucleotides align to TRBD1. J lost 7 bases, V lost 2 bases, and 5 bases had no gene match. CDR3 size: 14 residues. The germline V gene encodes CDR1 MNHNY and CDR2 SVGAGI (reference sequence). CDR3 DNA: TGTGCCAGCAGTTACGACAGGGTAGAGCAGCCCCAGCATTTT. This translates into CASSYDRVEQPQHF.

The chain has TRBV6-1 and TRBJ1-4; 10 bases line up with TRBD1. V trimming: 3 bases; J trimming: 5 bases; junction bases outside the gene matches: 3. CDR1 and CDR2 (germline): MNHNS, SASEGT. The CDR3 sequence is 15 residues long. CDR3 coding DNA: TGTGCCAGCAGTGACCGGGACAGGGGAAATGAAAAACTGTTTTTT. The encoded protein is CASSDRDRGNEKLFF.

This rearrangement joins TRBV5-4 to TRBJ2-3, with 8 nucleotides matching TRBD2. This CDR3 is built from 18 residues. Losses at the gene ends were 2 bases for V and 2 bases for J; bases not matched to a gene: 13. Germline V lookup: CDR1 SGHNT, CDR2 YYREEE (reference sequence). CDR3 region: CASSFDTGTRTSTDTQYF. The CDR3 region has the DNA TGTGCCAGCAGCTTCGATACCGGGACTAGGACCTCCACAGATACGCAGTATTTT.

The V gene is TRBV3-1 (or the pseudogene TRBV3-2), the J gene TRBJ1-5; D gene unclear. The germline CDR1 and CDR2 sequences are LGHDT and YNNKEL (reference sequence). The CDR3 covers 14 residues. V was pared by 2 bases and J by 9 bases, with 14 bases between. Here the CDR3 reads CASSQTGAPRPQHF. CDR3 coding DNA: TGTGCCAGCAGCCAAACCGGTGCCCCTCGGCCCCAGCATTTT.

In regard to this clone: The sample holds other DNA sequences that translate to the same CDR3. The rearrangement uses TRBV15 and TRBJ2-7, with D possibly matching TRBD1 (6 bases). Trimming stripped 3 bases from V and 3 bases from J, with 15 bases between. The germline V gene encodes CDR1 LNHNV and CDR2 YYDKDF (reference sequence). There are 15 residues in the CDR3. For the CDR3, the DNA is TGTGCCACCAGCAGTAAGAGGACAGCGCGCTACGAGCAGTACTTC. It specifies CATSSKRTARYEQYF.

The chain has TRBV28 and TRBJ2-2; weak D call: TRBD1 (7 bases). The CDR3 is 14 amino acids. The germline V gene has CDR1 MDHEN and CDR2 SYDVKM. Trimming pared 10 bases from V and 4 bases from J, leaving 16 bases between. The CDR3 DNA sequence: TGTGCCATAGCTGGGCAGGGGGGCACCGGGGAGCTGTTTTTT. Translation: CAIAGQGGTGELFF.

The chain combines TRBV3-1 (or the pseudogene TRBV3-2) with TRBJ1-2; the D is unclear. Trimming took 4 bases from V and 7 from J, leaving 22 bases between them. The CDR3 has 16 amino acids. The germline V gene has CDR1 LGHDT and CDR2 YNNKEL (reference sequence). The CDR3: CASSPRVAAGGSGYTF. The CDR3 nucleotides are TGTGCCAGCAGCCCAAGGGTGGCAGCCGGCGGGAGTGGCTACACCTTC.

CDR3 residues: CASSMSPGAGGEQYF. The CDR3 nucleotides are TGTGCCAGTAGTATGAGCCCCGGGGCAGGGGGCGAGCAGTACTTC. The chain joins TRBV19 to TRBJ2-7; the match to TRBD1 covers 7 bases. CDR1 LNHDA and CDR2 SQIVND come from the germline V gene (reference sequence). This CDR3 has 15 amino acids. V shed 3 bases and J 6 bases; nucleotides not matched to a gene: 11.

The chain combines TRBV29-1 with TRBJ2-3; the D gene is possibly TRBD2 (5 bases). The CDR3 consists of 12 residues. In germline, CDR1 is SQVTM, CDR2 ANQGSEA. V lost 4 bases and J lost 4, with 9 bases in between. The CDR3, as DNA: TGCAGCGTTGTACTAGTGGCAGATACGCAGTATTTT. Encoded protein: CSVVLVADTQYF.

The chain links TRBV14 to TRBJ2-7; 12 nucleotides agree with TRBD1. The germline gives CDR1 SGHDN, CDR2 FVKESK. The V segment lost 3 bases and the J segment 10 bases; nucleotides outside the gene matches: 7. The CDR3 runs 14 residues. The CDR3 protein is CASSHDRDRGRQYF. The CDR3 bases are TGTGCCAGCAGCCACGACCGGGACAGGGGGCGCCAGTACTTC.

The rearrangement links TRBV15 to TRBJ1-4, with 7 nucleotides matching TRBD1. J gave up 1 base and V 0 bases, and 5 bases lay outside the gene matches. The CDR3 covers 17 residues. Germline lookup yields CDR1 LNHNV and CDR2 YYDKDF (reference sequence). Here the CDR3 DNA reads TGTGCCACCAGCAGAGATGAGGGGGCTGGAACTAATGAAAAACTGTTTTTT. Translation gives CATSRDEGAGTNEKLFF.

This chain joins TRBV7-6 and TRBJ1-6; no definite D call. The V gene's germline CDR1 is SGHVS and CDR2 FNYEAQ. The CDR3 extends over 15 amino acids. Trimming shortened V by 5 bases and J by 10 bases, and 18 bases separated the two germline ends. The CDR3 loop is CASSPTDPGGSPLHF. In DNA, the CDR3 is TGTGCCAGCAGCCCAACAGATCCGGGAGGGTCACCCCTCCACTTT.

The chain joins TRBV6-6 to TRBJ1-4; D possibly corresponds to TRBD1 (5 bases). Trimming pared 2 bases from V and 8 bases from J, leaving 15 bases between. The CDR3 has 15 amino acids. Germline CDR1 and CDR2: MNHNY and SVGAGI (reference sequence). The CDR3 is CASSYDGRGGEKLFF. CDR3 DNA sequence: TGTGCCAGCAGTTACGATGGCCGGGGGGGGGAAAAACTGTTTTTT.

This chain joins TRBV30 and TRBJ2-7; perhaps TRBD1 as D (5 bases). V lost 2 bases, J lost 1 base, and 6 bases lay in between. The CDR3 totals 12 residues. In germline, CDR1 is GTSNPN, CDR2 SVGIG (reference sequence). Written as DNA, the CDR3 is TGTGCCTGGAGTAGACAGTCCTACGAGCAGTACTTC. This encodes CAWSRQSYEQYF.

The gene calls are TRBV28 and TRBJ2-2, with 10 bases matching TRBD1. This CDR3 is 15 amino acids long. Trimming removed 7 bases from V and 6 bases from J; junction bases left unmatched: 8. Looked up from germline, CDR1 is MDHEN and CDR2 is SYDVKM. CDR3 amino acids: CASKTGGYGAGELFF. The CDR3 DNA follows: TGTGCCAGCAAGACAGGGGGCTATGGCGCCGGGGAGCTGTTTTTT.